The 8 T cell receptor beta chains presented below share a single source sample, sequenced in a study of T-cell memory formation after mild COVID-19. From the 5' RACE reads, TCRdb called clonotypes with MiXCR, one entry per CDR3 protein. The table has around 300,000 distinct CDR3 sequences, more than 13% seen once. Sample: PBMCs or a T cell subset sorted from them (not recorded which). The receptor set was obtained from a man aged 18 to 29 who had mild COVID-19 (a few samples of this study predate the infection). Cell type and time point are not known.

This chain connects TRBV7-2 to TRBJ2-5; TRBD2 aligns across 8 bases. The CDR3 totals 16 residues. CDR1 is SGHTA and CDR2 is FQGNSA in the germline V gene. J gave up 3 bases and V 2 bases, and 8 bases lay outside the gene matches. CDR3 loop: CASSLLLGGAEETQYF. Here the CDR3 DNA reads TGTGCCAGCAGCTTATTACTCGGGGGGGCGGAAGAGACCCAGTACTTC.

This chain joins TRBV15 and TRBJ2-1, with D maybe TRBD2 (7 bases). The V gene's germline CDR1 is LNHNV and CDR2 YYDKDF (reference sequence). V dropped 0 bases and J dropped 3 bases, with 12 bases sitting between them. The CDR3 consists of 16 residues. The DNA of the CDR3 is TGTGCCACCAGCAGAGATCTCGGGGGGCGCTACAATGAGCAGTTCTTC. Translating gives CATSRDLGGRYNEQFF.

This clonotype has a handful of counts. V and J are TRBV5-1 and TRBJ1-2; D gene ambiguous. The CDR3 has 16 amino acids. Germline CDR1 reads SGHRS; CDR2 reads YFSETQ. Trimming cost V 4 bases and J 1 base, with 17 bases left between them. Here the CDR3 DNA reads TGCGCCAGCAGCCCCAGCCTCCGGACCCTTAACTATGGCTACACCTTC. This sequence encodes CASSPSLRTLNYGYTF.

In its sample, this clonotype was seen many times. The chain carries TRBV20-1 and TRBJ2-1; tentatively, D is TRBD1 (6 bases). The CDR3 loop spans 14 amino acids. Trimming took 5 bases from V and 0 from J, leaving 11 bases between them. Germline CDR1 DFQATT, CDR2 SNEGSKA (reference sequence). The CDR3 DNA follows: TGCAGTGCTGCCGGGACAAGCTCCTACAATGAGCAGTTCTTC. Translation: CSAAGTSSYNEQFF.

The rearrangement joins TRBV5-1 to TRBJ2-6, with D maybe TRBD2 (5 bases). CDR1 and CDR2 from the germline V gene are SGHRS and YFSETQ. The CDR3 extends over 18 amino acids. The V gene lost 4 bases and the J gene lost 0 bases, with 17 bases spanning the gap. The CDR3 nucleotides are TGCGCCAGCAGCCCACCGCCTGGCGAGGGCTCTGGGGCCAACGTCCTGACTTTC. Its protein is CASSPPPGEGSGANVLTF.

The chain is built from TRBV7-9 and TRBJ1-4; tentatively, D is TRBD1 (5 bases). This CDR3 is 15 amino acids long. The V end was cut by 5 bases, the J end by 6 bases, with 16 bases between. Germline values: CDR1 SEHNR, CDR2 FQNEAQ (reference sequence). This CDR3 reads CASSPLGGDDEKLFF. The CDR3 bases are TGTGCCAGCAGCCCCCTTGGGGGAGATGATGAAAAACTGTTTTTT. Full variable domain (remainder filled in from reference TRBV7-9 and TRBJ1-4): DTGVSQNPRHKITKRGQNVTFRCDPISEHNRLYWYRQTLGQGPEFLTYFQNEAQLEKSRLLSDRFSAERPKGSFSTLEIQRTEQGDSAMYLCASSPLGGDDEKLFFGSGTQLSVL.

This clonotype has just a few counts. J is TRBJ1-2 and V is TRBV5-1; 7 positions agree with TRBD1. The junction had 13 bases not matched to a gene; V was cut back by 4 bases and J by 7 bases. Germline V gene sequence: CDR1 SGHRS, CDR2 YFSETQ. This CDR3 spans 15 amino acids. The CDR3: CASSGWTGGSGGYTF. Written as DNA, the CDR3 is TGCGCCAGCAGCGGGTGGACAGGCGGATCTGGTGGCTACACCTTC.

The chain links TRBV5-1 to TRBJ1-4; D ambiguous. The germline V gene has CDR1 SGHRS and CDR2 YFSETQ. CDR3 length equals 13 residues. Trimming cost V 0 bases and J 5 bases, with 5 bases left between them. This CDR3 is CASSLVANEKLFF. CDR3 sequence (DNA): TGCGCCAGCAGCTTGGTGGCAAATGAAAAACTGTTTTTT.